The source of this T cell receptor (beta chain) is a study of cytomegalovirus exposure and HLA in healthy donors. Study outcomes and limitations: Most TCR sequences were seen very rarely across donors, but some public TCRs occurred in many. It is likely that the observed cluster of highly shared sequence variants was a sequencing artifact.

Of note for this clone: As yet, its antigen is unknown.

Vbeta (60) and Jbeta (13) primers were used in the PCR. Assay: immunoSEQ multiplex PCR; the TCRdb copy retains only in-frame clones and omits some. The sample consists of about 200,000 clones, roughly 83% of them appearing once. Per the germline V gene, CDR1 is GTSNPN and CDR2 is SVGIG (reference sequence). V lost 0 bases and J lost 7; bases outside the gene matches: 16. The CDR3 has 18 residues. The specimen was PBMCs. The receptor was isolated from a male donor in good health and CMV-seropositive. The chain combines TRBV30 with TRBJ2-1; 9 bases map to TRBD2. This CDR3 reads CAWSVSFGVAGVLNEQFF. Written as DNA, the CDR3 is TGTGCCTGGAGTGTAAGTTTTGGAGTAGCGGGAGTTTTAAATGAGCAGTTCTTC.